This T cell receptor (beta chain) was captured by sequencing in a study of shared clonotypes between healthy human individuals. Study-wide background: Three plates were used per donor for CD4 naive, three for CD4 memory, two for CD8 naive and one for CD8 memory.

Losses at the gene ends were 1 base for V and 15 bases for J; bases not matched to a gene: 11. Germline V gene sequence: CDR1 SGHAT, CDR2 FQNNGV. The CDR3 covers 14 residues. The repertoire was sequenced with immunoSEQ multiplex PCR; TCRdb's copy has only in-frame clones and lacks some. The sample contains 2,500,000 or so clones, less than 95% of which appear only once. This receptor was taken from a man aged 18 to 30 in good health. Some clones in this sample may be carry-over from other donors' samples. The sequenced material came from naive CD4+ T cells from PBMCs. The subset here: CD45RA+ positively selected. The gene calls are TRBV11-2 and TRBJ2-1, with 8 bases fitting TRBD2. The DNA for the CDR3 is TGTGCCAGCAGCTTAGCATCTGAGGCTAGCGGGCCGTTCTTC. It yields the protein CASSLASEASGPFF.